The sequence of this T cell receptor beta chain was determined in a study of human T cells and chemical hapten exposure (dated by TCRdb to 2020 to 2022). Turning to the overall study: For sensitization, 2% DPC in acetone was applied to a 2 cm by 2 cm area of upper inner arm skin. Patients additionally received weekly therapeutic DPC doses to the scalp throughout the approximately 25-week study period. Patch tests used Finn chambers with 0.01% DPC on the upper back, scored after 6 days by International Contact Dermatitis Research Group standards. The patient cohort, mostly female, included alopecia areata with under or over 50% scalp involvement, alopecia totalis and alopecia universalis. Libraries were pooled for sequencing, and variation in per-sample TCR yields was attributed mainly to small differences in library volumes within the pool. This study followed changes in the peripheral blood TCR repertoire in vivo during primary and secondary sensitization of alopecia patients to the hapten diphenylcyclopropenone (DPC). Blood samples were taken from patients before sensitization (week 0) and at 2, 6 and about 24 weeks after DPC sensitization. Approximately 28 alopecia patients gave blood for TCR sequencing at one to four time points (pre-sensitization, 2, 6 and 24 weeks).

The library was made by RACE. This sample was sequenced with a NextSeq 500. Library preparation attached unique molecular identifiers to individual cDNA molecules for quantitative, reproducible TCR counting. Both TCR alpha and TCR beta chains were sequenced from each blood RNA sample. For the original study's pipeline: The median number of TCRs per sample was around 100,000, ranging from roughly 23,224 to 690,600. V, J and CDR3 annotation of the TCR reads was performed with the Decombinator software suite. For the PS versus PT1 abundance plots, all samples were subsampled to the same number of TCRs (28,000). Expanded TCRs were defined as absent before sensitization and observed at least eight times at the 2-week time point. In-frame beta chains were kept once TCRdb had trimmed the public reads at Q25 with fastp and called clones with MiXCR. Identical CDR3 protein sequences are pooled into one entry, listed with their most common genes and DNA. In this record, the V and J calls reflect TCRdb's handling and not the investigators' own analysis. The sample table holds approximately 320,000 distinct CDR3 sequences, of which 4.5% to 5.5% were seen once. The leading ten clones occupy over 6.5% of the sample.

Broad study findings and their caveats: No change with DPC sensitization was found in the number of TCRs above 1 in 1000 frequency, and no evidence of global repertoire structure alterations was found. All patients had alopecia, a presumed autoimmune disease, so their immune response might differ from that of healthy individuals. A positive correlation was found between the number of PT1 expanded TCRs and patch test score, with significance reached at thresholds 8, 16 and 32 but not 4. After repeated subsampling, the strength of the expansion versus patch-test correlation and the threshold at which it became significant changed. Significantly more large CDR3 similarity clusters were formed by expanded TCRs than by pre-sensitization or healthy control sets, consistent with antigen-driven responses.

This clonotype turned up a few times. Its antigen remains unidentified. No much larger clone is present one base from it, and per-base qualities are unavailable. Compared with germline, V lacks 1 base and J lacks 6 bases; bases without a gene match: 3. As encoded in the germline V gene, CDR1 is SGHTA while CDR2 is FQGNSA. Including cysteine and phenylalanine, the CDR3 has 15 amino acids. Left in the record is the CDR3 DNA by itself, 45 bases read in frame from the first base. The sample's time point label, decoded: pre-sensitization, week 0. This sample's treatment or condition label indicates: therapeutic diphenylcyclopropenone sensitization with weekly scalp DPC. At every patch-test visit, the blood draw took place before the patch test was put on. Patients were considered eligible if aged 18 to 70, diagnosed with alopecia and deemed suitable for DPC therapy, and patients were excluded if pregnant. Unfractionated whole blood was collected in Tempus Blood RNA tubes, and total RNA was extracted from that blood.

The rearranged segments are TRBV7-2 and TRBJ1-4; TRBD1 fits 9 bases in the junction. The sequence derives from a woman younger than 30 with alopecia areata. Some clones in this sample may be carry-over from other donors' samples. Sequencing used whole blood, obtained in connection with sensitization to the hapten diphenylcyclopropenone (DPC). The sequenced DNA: TGTGCCAGCAGCTTAGGGGGGACAGGGTATGAAAAACTGTTTTTT. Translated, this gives CASSLGGTGYEKLFF. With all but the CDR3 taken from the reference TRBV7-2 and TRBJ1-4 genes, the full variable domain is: GAGVSQSPSNKVTEKGKDVELRCDPISGHTALYWYRQSLGQGLEFLIYFQGNSAPDKSGLPSDRFSAERTGGSVSTLTIQRTQQEDSAVYLCASSLGGTGYEKLFFGSGTQLSVL.